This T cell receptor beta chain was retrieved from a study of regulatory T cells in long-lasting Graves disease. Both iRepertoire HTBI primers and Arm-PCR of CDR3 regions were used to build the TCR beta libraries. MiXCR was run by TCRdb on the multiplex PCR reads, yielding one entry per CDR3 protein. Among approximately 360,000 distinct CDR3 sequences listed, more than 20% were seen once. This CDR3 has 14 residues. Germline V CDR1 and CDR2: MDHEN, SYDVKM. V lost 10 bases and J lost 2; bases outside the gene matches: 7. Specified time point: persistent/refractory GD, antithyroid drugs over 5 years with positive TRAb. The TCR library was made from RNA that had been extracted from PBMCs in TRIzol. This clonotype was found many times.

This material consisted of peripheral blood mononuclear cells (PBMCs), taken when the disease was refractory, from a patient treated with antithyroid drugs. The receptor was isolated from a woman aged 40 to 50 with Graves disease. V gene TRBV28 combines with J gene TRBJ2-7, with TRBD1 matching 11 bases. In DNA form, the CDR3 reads TGTGCCACACGGGGGACAGGGGGGACCTACGAGCAGTACTTC. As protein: CATRGTGGTYEQYF.